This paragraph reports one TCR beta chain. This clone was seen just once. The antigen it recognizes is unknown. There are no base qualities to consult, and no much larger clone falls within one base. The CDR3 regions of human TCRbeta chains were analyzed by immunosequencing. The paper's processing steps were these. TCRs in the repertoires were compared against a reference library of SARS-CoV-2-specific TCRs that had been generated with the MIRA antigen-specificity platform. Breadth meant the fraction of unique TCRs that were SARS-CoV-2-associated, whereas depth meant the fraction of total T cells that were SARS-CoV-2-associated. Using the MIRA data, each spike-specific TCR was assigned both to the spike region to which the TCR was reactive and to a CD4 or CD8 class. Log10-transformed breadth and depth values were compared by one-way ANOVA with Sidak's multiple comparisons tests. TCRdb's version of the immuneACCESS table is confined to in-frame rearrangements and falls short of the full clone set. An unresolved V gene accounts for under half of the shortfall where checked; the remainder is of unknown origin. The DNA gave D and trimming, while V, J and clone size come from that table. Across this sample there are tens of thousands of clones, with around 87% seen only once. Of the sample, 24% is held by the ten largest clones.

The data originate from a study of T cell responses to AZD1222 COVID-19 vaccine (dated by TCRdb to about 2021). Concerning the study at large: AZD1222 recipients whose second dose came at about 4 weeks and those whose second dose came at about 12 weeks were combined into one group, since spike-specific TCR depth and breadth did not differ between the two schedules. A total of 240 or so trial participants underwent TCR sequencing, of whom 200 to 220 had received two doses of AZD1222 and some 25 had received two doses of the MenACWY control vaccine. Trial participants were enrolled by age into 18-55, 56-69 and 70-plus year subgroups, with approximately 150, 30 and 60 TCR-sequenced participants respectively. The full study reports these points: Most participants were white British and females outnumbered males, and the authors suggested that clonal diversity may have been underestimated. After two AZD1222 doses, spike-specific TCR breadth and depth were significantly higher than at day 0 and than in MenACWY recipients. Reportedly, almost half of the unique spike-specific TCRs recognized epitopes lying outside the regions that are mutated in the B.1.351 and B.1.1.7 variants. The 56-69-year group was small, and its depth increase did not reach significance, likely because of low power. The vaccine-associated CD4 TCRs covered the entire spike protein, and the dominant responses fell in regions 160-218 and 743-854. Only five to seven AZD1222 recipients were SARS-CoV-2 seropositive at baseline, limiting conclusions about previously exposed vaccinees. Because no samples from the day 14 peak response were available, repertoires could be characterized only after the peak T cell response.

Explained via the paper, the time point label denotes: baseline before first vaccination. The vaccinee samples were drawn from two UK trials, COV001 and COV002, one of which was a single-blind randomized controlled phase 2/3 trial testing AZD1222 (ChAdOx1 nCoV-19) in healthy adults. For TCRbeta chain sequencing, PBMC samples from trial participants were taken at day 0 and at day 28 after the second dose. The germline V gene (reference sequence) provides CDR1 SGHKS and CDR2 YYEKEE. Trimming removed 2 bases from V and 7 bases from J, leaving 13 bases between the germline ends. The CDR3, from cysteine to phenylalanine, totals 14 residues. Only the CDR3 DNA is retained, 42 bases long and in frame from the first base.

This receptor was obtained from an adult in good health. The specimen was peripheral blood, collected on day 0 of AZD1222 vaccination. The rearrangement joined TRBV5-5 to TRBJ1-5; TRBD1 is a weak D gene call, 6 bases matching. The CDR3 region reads CASSLVGRGQPQHF. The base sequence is TGTGCCAGCAGCTTAGTAGGGAGGGGGCAGCCCCAGCATTTT.